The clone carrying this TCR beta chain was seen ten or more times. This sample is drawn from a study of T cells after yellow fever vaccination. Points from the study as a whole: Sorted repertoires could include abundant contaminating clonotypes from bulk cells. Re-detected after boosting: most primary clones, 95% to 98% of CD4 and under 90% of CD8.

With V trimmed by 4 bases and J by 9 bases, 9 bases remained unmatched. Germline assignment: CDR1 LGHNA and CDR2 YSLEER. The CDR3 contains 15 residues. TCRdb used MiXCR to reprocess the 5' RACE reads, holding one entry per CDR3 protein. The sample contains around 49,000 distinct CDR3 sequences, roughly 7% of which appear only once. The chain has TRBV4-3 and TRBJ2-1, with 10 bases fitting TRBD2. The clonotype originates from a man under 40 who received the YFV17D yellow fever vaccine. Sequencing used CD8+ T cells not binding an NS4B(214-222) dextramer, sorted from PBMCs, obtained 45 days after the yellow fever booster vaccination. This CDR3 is CASSLLAGMRGEQFF. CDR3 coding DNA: TGCGCCAGCAGCCTACTAGCGGGAATGAGGGGTGAGCAGTTCTTC.